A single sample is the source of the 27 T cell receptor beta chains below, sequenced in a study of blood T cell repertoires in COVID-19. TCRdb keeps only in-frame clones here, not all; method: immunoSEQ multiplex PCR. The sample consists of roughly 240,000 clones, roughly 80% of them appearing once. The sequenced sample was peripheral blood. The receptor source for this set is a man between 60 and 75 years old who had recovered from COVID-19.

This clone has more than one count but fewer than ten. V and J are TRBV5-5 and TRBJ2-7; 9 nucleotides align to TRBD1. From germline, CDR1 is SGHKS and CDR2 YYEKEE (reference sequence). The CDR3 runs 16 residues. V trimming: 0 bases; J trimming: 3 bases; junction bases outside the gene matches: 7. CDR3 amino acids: CASSLVGTGGFYEQYF. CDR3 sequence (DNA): TGTGCCAGCAGCTTGGTGGGAACAGGGGGCTTCTACGAGCAGTACTTC.

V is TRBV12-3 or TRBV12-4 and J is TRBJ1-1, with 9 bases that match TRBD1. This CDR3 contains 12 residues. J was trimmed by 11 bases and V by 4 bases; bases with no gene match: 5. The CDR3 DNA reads TGTGCCAGCAGTTCTCAAGGGACAGGGGCTTTCTTT. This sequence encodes CASSSQGTGAFF.

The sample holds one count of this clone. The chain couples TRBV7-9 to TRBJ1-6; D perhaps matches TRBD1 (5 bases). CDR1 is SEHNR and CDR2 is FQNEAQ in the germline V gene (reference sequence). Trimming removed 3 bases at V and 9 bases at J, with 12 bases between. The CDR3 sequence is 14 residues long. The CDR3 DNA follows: TGTGCCAGCAGCTTCGGGGCGGGGAGTTCACCCCTCCACTTT. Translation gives CASSFGAGSSPLHF.

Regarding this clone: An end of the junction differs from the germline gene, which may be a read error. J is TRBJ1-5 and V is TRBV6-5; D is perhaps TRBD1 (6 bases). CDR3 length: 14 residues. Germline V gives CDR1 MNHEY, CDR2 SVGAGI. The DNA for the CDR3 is TGTGCCAGCACTTACAGGGCCGCAGGGCAGCCCCAGCATTTT. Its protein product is CASTYRAAGQPQHF.

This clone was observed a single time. The CDR3 DNA reads TGTGCCAGCAGCGTCACAGGGGGTCGGCAGTACTTC. It codes for CASSVTGGRQYF. V and J are TRBV27 and TRBJ2-7, with 8 bases matching TRBD1. V lost 6 bases and J lost 9; bases outside the gene matches: 7. Per germline, CDR1 MNHEY and CDR2 SMNVEV (reference sequence). The CDR3 consists of 12 residues.

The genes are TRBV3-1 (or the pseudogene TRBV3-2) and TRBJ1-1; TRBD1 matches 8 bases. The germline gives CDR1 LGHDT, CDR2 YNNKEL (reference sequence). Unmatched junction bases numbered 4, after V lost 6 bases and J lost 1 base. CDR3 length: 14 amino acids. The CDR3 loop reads CASRFGTGNTEAFF. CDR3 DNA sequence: TGTGCCAGCAGGTTCGGGACAGGGAACACTGAAGCTTTCTTT.

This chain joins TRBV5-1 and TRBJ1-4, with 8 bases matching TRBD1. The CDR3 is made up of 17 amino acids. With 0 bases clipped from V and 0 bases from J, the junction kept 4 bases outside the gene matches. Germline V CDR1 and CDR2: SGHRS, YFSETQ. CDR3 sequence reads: CASSLGDRLTTNEKLFF. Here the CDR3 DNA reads TGCGCCAGCAGCTTGGGGGACAGGCTGACAACTAATGAAAAACTGTTTTTT.

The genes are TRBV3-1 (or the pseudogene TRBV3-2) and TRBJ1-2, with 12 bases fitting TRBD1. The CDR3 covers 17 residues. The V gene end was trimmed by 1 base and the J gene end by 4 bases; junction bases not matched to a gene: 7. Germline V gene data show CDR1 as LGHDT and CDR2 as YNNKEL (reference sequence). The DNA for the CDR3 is TGTGCCAGCAGCCAAGGGCCCGGGACAGGGGGCGGCTATGGCTACACCTTC. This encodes CASSQGPGTGGGYGYTF.

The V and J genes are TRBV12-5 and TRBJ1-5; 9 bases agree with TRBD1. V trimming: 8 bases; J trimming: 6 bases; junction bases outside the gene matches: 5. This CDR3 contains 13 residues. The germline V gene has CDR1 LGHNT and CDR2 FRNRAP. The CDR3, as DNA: TGTGCTAGTACAGGGGGCGCGGGTCAGCCCCAGCATTTT. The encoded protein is CASTGGAGQPQHF.

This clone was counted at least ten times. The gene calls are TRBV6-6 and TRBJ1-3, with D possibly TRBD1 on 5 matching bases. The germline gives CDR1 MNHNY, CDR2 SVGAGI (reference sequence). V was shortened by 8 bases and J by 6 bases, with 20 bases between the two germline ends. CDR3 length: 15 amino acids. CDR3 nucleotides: TGTGCCAGCGGGGTGGGTGGCAGGGTCTCAAACACCATATATTTT. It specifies CASGVGGRVSNTIYF.

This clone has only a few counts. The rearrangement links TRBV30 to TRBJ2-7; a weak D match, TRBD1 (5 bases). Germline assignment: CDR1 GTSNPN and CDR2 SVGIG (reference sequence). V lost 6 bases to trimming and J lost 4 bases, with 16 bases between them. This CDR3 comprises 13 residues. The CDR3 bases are TGTGCCTGTGACAGCCGAAGGGCTTACGAGCAGTACTTC. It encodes CACDSRRAYEQYF.

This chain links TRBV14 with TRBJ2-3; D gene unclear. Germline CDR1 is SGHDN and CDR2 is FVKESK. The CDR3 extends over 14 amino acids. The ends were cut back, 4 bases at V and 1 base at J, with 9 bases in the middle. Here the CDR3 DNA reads TGTGCCAGCAGCCGACACACCGGCACAGATACGCAGTATTTT. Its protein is CASSRHTGTDTQYF.

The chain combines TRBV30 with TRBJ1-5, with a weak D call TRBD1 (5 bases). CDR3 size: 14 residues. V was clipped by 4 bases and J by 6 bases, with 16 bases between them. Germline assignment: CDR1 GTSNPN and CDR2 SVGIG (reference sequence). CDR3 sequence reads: CAWTPGAGGQPQHF. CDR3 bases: TGTGCCTGGACCCCCGGGGCCGGGGGTCAGCCCCAGCATTTT.

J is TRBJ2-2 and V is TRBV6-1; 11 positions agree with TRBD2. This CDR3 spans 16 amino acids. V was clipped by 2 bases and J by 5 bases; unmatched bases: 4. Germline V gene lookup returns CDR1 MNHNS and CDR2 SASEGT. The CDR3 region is CASSEQLAGDTGELFF. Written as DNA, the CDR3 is TGTGCCAGCAGTGAACAACTAGCGGGGGATACCGGGGAGCTGTTTTTT.

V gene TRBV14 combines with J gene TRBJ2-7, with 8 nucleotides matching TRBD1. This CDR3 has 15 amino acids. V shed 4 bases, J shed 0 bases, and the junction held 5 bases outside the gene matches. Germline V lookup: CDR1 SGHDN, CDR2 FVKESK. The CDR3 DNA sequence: TGTGCCAGCAGCCGCGGACAGGGTCCCTCCTACGAGCAGTACTTC. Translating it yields CASSRGQGPSYEQYF.

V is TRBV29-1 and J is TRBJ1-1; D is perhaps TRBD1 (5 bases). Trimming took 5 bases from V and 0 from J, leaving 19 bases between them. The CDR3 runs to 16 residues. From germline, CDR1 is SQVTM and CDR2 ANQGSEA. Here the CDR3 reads CSVLWQGKLMNTEAFF. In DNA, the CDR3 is TGCAGCGTTCTTTGGCAGGGTAAACTGATGAACACTGAAGCTTTCTTT.

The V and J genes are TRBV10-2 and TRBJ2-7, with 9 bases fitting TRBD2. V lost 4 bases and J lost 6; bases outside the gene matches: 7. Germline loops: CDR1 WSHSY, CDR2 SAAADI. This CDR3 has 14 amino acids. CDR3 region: CASSVRGRGSEQYF. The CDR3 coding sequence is TGCGCCAGCAGTGTTCGCGGGAGGGGAAGCGAGCAGTACTTC.

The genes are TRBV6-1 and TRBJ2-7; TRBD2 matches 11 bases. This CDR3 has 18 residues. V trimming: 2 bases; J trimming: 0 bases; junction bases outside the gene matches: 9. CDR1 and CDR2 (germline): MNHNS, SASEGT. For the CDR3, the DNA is TGTGCCAGCAGTGAATGGCCGACCGGGACTAGCGGCTCCTACGAGCAGTACTTC. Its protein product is CASSEWPTGTSGSYEQYF.

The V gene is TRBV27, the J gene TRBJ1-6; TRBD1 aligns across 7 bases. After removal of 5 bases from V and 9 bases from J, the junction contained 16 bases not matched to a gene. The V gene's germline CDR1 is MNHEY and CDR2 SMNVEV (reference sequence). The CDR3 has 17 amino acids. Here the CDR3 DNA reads TGTGCCAGCAGTCCGACAGGGTTACGGACCGCTGGTTCACCCCTCCACTTT. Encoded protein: CASSPTGLRTAGSPLHF.

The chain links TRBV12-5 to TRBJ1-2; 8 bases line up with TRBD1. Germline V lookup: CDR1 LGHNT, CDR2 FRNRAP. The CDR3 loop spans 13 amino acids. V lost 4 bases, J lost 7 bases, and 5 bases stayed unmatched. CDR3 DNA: TGTGCTAGTGGTTCCCCAGGGGGCAGTGGCTACACCTTC. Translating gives CASGSPGGSGYTF.

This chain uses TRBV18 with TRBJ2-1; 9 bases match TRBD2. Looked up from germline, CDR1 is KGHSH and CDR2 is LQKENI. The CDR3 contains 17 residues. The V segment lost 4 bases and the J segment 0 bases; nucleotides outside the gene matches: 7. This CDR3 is CASSRTSGSSSYNEQFF. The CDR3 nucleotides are TGTGCCAGCTCACGAACTAGCGGGTCTAGCTCCTACAATGAGCAGTTCTTC.

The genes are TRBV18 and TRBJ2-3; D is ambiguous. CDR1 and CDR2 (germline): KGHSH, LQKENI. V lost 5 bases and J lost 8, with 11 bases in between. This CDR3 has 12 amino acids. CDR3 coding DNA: TGTGCCAGCTCAGCGAACTCCGGTACGCAGTATTTT. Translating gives CASSANSGTQYF.

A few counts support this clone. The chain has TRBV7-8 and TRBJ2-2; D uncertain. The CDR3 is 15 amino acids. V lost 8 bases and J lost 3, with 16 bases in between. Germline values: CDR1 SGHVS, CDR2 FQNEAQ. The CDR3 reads CASLLQPSYTGELFF. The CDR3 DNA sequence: TGTGCCAGCCTTTTACAGCCATCTTACACCGGGGAGCTGTTTTTT.

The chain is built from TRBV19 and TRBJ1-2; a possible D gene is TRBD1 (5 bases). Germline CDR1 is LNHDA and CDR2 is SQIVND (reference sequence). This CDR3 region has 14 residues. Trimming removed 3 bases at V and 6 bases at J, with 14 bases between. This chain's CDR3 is CASSISADSDGYTF. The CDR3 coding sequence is TGTGCCAGTAGTATCTCCGCAGACAGTGATGGCTACACCTTC.

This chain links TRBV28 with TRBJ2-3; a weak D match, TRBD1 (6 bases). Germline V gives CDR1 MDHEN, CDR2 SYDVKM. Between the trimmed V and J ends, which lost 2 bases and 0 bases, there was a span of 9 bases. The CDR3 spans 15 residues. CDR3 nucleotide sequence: TGTGCCAGCAGTTTACAGGGGTTAAGCACAGATACGCAGTATTTT. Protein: CASSLQGLSTDTQYF. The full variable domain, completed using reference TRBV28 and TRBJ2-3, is DVKVTQSSRYLVKRTGEKVFLECVQDMDHENMFWYRQDPGLGLRLIYFSYDVKMKEKGDIPEGYSVSREKKERFSLILESASTNQTSMYLCASSLQGLSTDTQYFGPGTRLTVL.

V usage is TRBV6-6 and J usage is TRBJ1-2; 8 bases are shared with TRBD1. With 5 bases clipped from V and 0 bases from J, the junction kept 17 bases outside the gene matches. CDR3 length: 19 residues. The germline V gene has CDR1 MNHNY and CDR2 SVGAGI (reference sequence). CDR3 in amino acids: CASSPPQPSRTGSNYGYTF. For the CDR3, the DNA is TGTGCCAGCAGTCCACCCCAACCCTCAAGGACAGGGTCTAACTATGGCTACACCTTC.

CDR3 sequence: CASSLASGRGGELFF. In nucleotides, the CDR3 is TGTGCCAGCAGCTTAGCCTCGGGGAGGGGAGGGGAGCTGTTTTTT. The V call is TRBV11-2, the J call TRBJ2-2, with 7 bases fitting TRBD2. Germline V gene data show CDR1 as SGHAT and CDR2 as FQNNGV. The CDR3 is 15 amino acids. Trimming took 1 base from V and 8 from J; bases not matched to a gene: 7.